These T cell receptor beta chains were read from a single sample in a study of CD8 T cells in ankylosing spondylitis. TCRdb independently ran MiXCR on the 5' RACE reads; one entry per CDR3 protein. The table records a few hundred thousand distinct CDR3 sequences, roughly a sixth of them present only once. What was sequenced was blood, either unsorted or a sorted T cell fraction (not recorded which). Receptors originate from a male donor with ankylosing spondylitis. CDR3s include the opening cysteine and the closing phenylalanine or tryptophan. Fields, in order: CDR3 protein, CDR3 DNA, clone size, D gene, J gene, V gene. The D gene is left open where the match is weak. Some rows have no size entry. The others give once, few or many, or a class for an expanded clone.

CDR3aa: CSASSQGGETQYF; CDR3nt: TGCAGTGCTAGCTCACAGGGAGGAGAGACCCAGTACTTC; abundance: few; d_gene: -; j_gene: TRBJ2-5; v_gene: TRBV20-1
CDR3aa: CASARGDYEQYF; CDR3nt: TGTGCCAGCGCTAGGGGGGACTACGAGCAGTACTTC; abundance: -; d_gene: -; j_gene: TRBJ2-7; v_gene: TRBV6-5
CDR3aa: CASSLFGDYGYTF; CDR3nt: TGTGCCAGCAGTTTATTTGGGGACTATGGCTACACCTTC; abundance: -; d_gene: -; j_gene: TRBJ1-2; v_gene: TRBV12-3/TRBV12-4
CDR3aa: CASSFQGETQYF; CDR3nt: TGCGCCAGCAGCTTTCAGGGAGAGACCCAGTACTTC; abundance: many; d_gene: -; j_gene: TRBJ2-5; v_gene: TRBV5-1
CDR3aa: CASSLGDRGSTNEKLFF; CDR3nt: TGCGCCAGCAGCTTAGGGGACAGGGGGTCAACTAATGAAAAACTGTTTTTT; abundance: once; d_gene: TRBD1; j_gene: TRBJ1-4; v_gene: TRBV5-1
CDR3aa: CSARDVLTDNEQFF; CDR3nt: TGCAGTGCTAGAGATGTGCTAACCGACAATGAGCAGTTCTTC; abundance: few; d_gene: -; j_gene: TRBJ2-1; v_gene: TRBV20-1
CDR3aa: CASSNNGQSHYGYTF; CDR3nt: TGTGCCAGCAGCAATAACGGACAGAGTCACTATGGCTACACCTTC; abundance: few; d_gene: -; j_gene: TRBJ1-2; v_gene: TRBV7-9
CDR3aa: CASSFGQGAGNTIYF; CDR3nt: TGTGCCAGCAGTTTTGGCCAGGGCGCTGGAAACACCATATATTTT; abundance: -; d_gene: -; j_gene: TRBJ1-3; v_gene: TRBV12-3/TRBV12-4
CDR3aa: CSVERGDYGYTF; CDR3nt: TGCAGCGTTGAACGGGGGGACTATGGCTACACCTTC; abundance: -; d_gene: -; j_gene: TRBJ1-2; v_gene: TRBV29-1
CDR3aa: CAWSTNRGTNEKLFF; CDR3nt: TGTGCCTGGAGTACCAACAGGGGGACTAATGAAAAACTGTTTTTT; abundance: few; d_gene: TRBD1; j_gene: TRBJ1-4; v_gene: TRBV30
CDR3aa: CASSPGLAGDSTDTQYF; CDR3nt: TGCGCCAGCAGCCCGGGACTAGCGGGAGACTCCACAGATACGCAGTATTTT; abundance: many; d_gene: TRBD2; j_gene: TRBJ2-3; v_gene: TRBV5-1
CDR3aa: CSFWRLAGNQETQYF; CDR3nt: TGCAGCTTCTGGAGACTAGCGGGAAACCAAGAGACCCAGTACTTC; abundance: -; d_gene: TRBD2; j_gene: TRBJ2-5; v_gene: TRBV29-1
CDR3aa: CSARTSGRSYEQFF; CDR3nt: TGCAGTGCTAGGACTAGCGGGAGGAGCTATGAGCAGTTCTTC; abundance: few; d_gene: TRBD2; j_gene: TRBJ2-1; v_gene: TRBV20-1
CDR3aa: CASSYGGRDEQFF; CDR3nt: TGTGCCAGCAGCTATGGGGGCAGGGATGAGCAGTTCTTC; abundance: -; d_gene: -; j_gene: TRBJ2-1; v_gene: TRBV7-9
CDR3aa: CASRDLNTEAFF; CDR3nt: TGTGCCAGCAGAGACCTGAACACTGAAGCTTTCTTT; abundance: few; d_gene: -; j_gene: TRBJ1-1; v_gene: TRBV6-2/TRBV6-3
CDR3aa: CATTGRTREQYF; CDR3nt: TGTGCCACCACGGGGAGGACCCGAGAGCAGTACTTC; abundance: few; d_gene: -; j_gene: TRBJ2-7; v_gene: TRBV10-3
CDR3aa: CSATLAGVRETQYF; CDR3nt: TGCAGTGCTACTCTAGCGGGAGTGCGAGAGACCCAGTACTTC; abundance: -; d_gene: TRBD2; j_gene: TRBJ2-5; v_gene: TRBV20-1
CDR3aa: CSAPKRGGPYNEQFF; CDR3nt: TGCAGTGCCCCAAAGCGGGGGGGCCCCTACAATGAGCAGTTCTTC; abundance: -; d_gene: TRBD2; j_gene: TRBJ2-1; v_gene: TRBV20-1
CDR3aa: CASSLVGGRNIQYF; CDR3nt: TGCGCCAGCAGCTTGGTAGGGGGTAGAAACATTCAGTACTTC; abundance: few; d_gene: -; j_gene: TRBJ2-4; v_gene: TRBV5-1
CDR3aa: CASRQTTGTGYTEAFF; CDR3nt: TGTGCCAGCAGACAAACCACCGGGACAGGGTACACTGAAGCTTTCTTT; abundance: -; d_gene: TRBD1; j_gene: TRBJ1-1; v_gene: TRBV3-1
CDR3aa: CASSYTGMNTEAFF; CDR3nt: TGTGCCAGCAGTTACACAGGAATGAACACTGAAGCTTTCTTT; abundance: few; d_gene: -; j_gene: TRBJ1-1; v_gene: TRBV6-5
CDR3aa: CASSKLGQGNEQFF; CDR3nt: TGTGCCAGCAGCAAACTAGGCCAGGGCAATGAGCAGTTCTTC; abundance: many; d_gene: -; j_gene: TRBJ2-1; v_gene: TRBV12-3/TRBV12-4
CDR3aa: CASSLVGSEQYF; CDR3nt: TGTGCCAGCAGTTTAGTTGGCTCTGAGCAGTACTTC; abundance: many; d_gene: -; j_gene: TRBJ2-7; v_gene: TRBV12-3/TRBV12-4